This T cell receptor (beta chain) was recorded in a study of shared clonotypes between healthy human individuals. In the study overall: CD4 naive cells filled three plates per donor, CD4 memory three, CD8 naive two and CD8 memory one.

In the original processing: ImmunoSEQ output lacked quality scores and full-length reads, limiting matched filtering. Libraries were prepared by immunoSEQ multiplex PCR; TCRdb keeps only in-frame clonotypes and omits some of them. D and trimming come from the DNA, and the V and J calls and clone size come from that table. The data show under 700,000 clones, roughly 95% seen once. As defined, naive CD8 cells were CD45RO-negative and positively selected for CCR7, with terminally differentiated effector memory CD45RA+ cells excluded. The CDR3 spans 12 residues. The germline gives CDR1 MNHNY, CDR2 SVGAGI (reference sequence). The germline V and J ends were trimmed by 8 bases and 2 bases, with 10 bases remaining between them.

This TCR was recovered from a woman between 25 and 40 years old in good health. The V and J genes are TRBV6-6 and TRBJ2-7; no clear D gene. The sequenced sample was naive CD8+ T cells sorted from blood. The chain's CDR3 is CASSGGTYEQYF. CDR3 bases: TGTGCCAGCTCCGGTGGAACCTACGAGCAGTACTTC.